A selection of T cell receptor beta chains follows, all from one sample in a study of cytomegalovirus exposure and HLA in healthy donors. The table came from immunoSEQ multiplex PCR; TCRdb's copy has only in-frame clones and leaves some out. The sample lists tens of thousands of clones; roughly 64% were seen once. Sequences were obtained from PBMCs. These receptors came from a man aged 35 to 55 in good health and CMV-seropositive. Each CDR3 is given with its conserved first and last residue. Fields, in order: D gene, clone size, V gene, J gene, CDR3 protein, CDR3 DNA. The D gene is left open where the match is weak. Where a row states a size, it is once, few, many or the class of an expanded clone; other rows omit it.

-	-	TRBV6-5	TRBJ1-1	CASSYSSSGGDTEAFF	TGTGCCAGCAGTTACTCTTCCAGCGGGGGTGACACTGAAGCTTTCTTT
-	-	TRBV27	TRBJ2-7	CASSSTKVESSAYEQYF	TGTGCCAGCAGTTCAACCAAGGTGGAGTCTTCCGCCTACGAGCAGTACTTC
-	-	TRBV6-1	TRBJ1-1	CASRGQKLVEGAFF	TGTGCCAGCAGAGGCCAGAAATTAGTAGAGGGAGCTTTCTTT
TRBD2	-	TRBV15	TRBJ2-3	CATSRGEGETDTQYF	TGTGCCACCAGCAGGGGGGAGGGAGAGACAGATACGCAGTATTTT
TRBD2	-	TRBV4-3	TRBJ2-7	CASSPQISSGGHSDSYEQYF	TGCGCCAGCAGCCCTCAAATTTCTAGCGGGGGGCATTCAGACTCCTACGAGCAGTACTTC
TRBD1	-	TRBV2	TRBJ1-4	CASRAGQLNEKLFF	TGTGCCAGCAGGGCGGGACAGCTTAATGAAAAACTGTTTTTT
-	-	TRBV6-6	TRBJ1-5	CASTDGGALPQHF	TGTGCCAGCACCGACGGGGGGGCACTGCCCCAGCATTTT
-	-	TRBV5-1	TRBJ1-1	CASSLEFSVNTEAFF	TGCGCCAGCAGCTTGGAATTTTCGGTAAACACTGAAGCTTTCTTT
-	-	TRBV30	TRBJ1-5	CAWRRFGSNQPQHF	TGTGCCTGGAGAAGGTTCGGGAGCAATCAGCCCCAGCATTTT
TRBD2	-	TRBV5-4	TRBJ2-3	CATSFRGGVTDTQYF	TGTGCCACCTCTTTCCGGGGGGGGGTAACAGATACGCAGTATTTT
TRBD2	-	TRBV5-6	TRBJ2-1	CASSSTGGSSYNEQFF	TGTGCCAGCAGCTCCACGGGGGGTAGCTCCTACAATGAGCAGTTCTTC
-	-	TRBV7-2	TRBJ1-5	CASSLRSDQPQHF	TGTGCCAGCAGCCTAAGATCCGATCAGCCCCAGCATTTT
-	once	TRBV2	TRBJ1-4	CASSERTNNEKLFF	TGTGCCAGCAGTGAGCGGACTAATAATGAAAAACTGTTTTTT
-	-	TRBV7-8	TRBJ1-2	CASSSGLETYGYTF	TGTGCCAGCAGCTCGGGTCTAGAAACCTATGGCTACACCTTC
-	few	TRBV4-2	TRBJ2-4	CASSQDQATLNIQYF	TGTGCCAGCAGCCAAGATCAAGCGACCCTAAACATTCAGTACTTC
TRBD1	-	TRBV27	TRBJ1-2	CASSPLGQGRNGYTF	TGTGCCAGCAGTCCCCTGGGACAGGGTCGAAATGGCTACACCTTC
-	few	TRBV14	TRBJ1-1	CASSSLGAGAAEAFF	TGTGCCAGCAGCTCATTAGGGGCAGGGGCTGCTGAAGCTTTCTTT
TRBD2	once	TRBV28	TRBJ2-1	CASSFSGTRERDEQFF	TGTGCCAGCAGTTTCTCCGGGACTAGGGAGAGGGATGAGCAGTTCTTC
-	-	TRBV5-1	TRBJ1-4	CASSPAQGKLFF	TGCGCCAGCAGCCCCGCTCAGGGGAAACTGTTTTTT
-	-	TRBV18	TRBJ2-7	CASSPGTPEQYF	TGTGCCAGCTCGCCCGGGACTCCCGAGCAGTACTTC
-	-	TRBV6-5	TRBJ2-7	CASSSRTPTYEQYF	TGTGCCAGCAGCTCAAGAACTCCTACCTACGAGCAGTACTTC
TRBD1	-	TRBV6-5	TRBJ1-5	CASSQDRNQPQHF	TGTGCCAGCAGCCAGGACAGGAATCAGCCCCAGCATTTT
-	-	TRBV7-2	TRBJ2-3	CASSPRASGRDTQYF	TGTGCCAGCAGCCCCCGAGCTTCTGGTCGAGATACGCAGTATTTT
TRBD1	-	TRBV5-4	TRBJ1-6	CASSQGVVNSPLHF	TGTGCCAGCAGCCAGGGGGTGGTTAATTCACCCCTCCACTTT
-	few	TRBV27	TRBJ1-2	CASSQLPSAGYGYTF	TGTGCCAGCAGTCAACTACCTTCCGCGGGGTATGGCTACACCTTC